This TCR beta chain was identified in a study of Graves' ophthalmopathy and Graves' hyperthyroidism. Amplifying from RNA transcripts, the study obtained TCR beta CDR3 regions. The first round was an RT-PCR with HTBI primers, and the second round was a multiplex PCR. Using its own MiXCR run on the multiplex PCR reads, TCRdb lists one record per CDR3 protein. The sample lists roughly 610,000 distinct CDR3 sequences; about 24% were seen once. Germline V gene sequence: CDR1 LNHDA, CDR2 SQIVND (reference sequence). CDR3 length: 13 residues. With 2 bases removed from V and 4 bases from J, the gap between germline ends came to 8 bases. This clonotype has a handful of counts.

The source is a woman aged 18-35 years with stable Graves' hyperthyroidism. Some clones in this sample may be carry-over from other donors' samples. The V and J genes are TRBV19 and TRBJ2-5; D could derive from TRBD1 or TRBD2 (5 bases each). Input material: peripheral blood. The CDR3 sequence is CASSILGRETQYF. The CDR3 nucleotides read TGTGCCAGTAGTATACTGGGACGAGAGACCCAGTACTTC.